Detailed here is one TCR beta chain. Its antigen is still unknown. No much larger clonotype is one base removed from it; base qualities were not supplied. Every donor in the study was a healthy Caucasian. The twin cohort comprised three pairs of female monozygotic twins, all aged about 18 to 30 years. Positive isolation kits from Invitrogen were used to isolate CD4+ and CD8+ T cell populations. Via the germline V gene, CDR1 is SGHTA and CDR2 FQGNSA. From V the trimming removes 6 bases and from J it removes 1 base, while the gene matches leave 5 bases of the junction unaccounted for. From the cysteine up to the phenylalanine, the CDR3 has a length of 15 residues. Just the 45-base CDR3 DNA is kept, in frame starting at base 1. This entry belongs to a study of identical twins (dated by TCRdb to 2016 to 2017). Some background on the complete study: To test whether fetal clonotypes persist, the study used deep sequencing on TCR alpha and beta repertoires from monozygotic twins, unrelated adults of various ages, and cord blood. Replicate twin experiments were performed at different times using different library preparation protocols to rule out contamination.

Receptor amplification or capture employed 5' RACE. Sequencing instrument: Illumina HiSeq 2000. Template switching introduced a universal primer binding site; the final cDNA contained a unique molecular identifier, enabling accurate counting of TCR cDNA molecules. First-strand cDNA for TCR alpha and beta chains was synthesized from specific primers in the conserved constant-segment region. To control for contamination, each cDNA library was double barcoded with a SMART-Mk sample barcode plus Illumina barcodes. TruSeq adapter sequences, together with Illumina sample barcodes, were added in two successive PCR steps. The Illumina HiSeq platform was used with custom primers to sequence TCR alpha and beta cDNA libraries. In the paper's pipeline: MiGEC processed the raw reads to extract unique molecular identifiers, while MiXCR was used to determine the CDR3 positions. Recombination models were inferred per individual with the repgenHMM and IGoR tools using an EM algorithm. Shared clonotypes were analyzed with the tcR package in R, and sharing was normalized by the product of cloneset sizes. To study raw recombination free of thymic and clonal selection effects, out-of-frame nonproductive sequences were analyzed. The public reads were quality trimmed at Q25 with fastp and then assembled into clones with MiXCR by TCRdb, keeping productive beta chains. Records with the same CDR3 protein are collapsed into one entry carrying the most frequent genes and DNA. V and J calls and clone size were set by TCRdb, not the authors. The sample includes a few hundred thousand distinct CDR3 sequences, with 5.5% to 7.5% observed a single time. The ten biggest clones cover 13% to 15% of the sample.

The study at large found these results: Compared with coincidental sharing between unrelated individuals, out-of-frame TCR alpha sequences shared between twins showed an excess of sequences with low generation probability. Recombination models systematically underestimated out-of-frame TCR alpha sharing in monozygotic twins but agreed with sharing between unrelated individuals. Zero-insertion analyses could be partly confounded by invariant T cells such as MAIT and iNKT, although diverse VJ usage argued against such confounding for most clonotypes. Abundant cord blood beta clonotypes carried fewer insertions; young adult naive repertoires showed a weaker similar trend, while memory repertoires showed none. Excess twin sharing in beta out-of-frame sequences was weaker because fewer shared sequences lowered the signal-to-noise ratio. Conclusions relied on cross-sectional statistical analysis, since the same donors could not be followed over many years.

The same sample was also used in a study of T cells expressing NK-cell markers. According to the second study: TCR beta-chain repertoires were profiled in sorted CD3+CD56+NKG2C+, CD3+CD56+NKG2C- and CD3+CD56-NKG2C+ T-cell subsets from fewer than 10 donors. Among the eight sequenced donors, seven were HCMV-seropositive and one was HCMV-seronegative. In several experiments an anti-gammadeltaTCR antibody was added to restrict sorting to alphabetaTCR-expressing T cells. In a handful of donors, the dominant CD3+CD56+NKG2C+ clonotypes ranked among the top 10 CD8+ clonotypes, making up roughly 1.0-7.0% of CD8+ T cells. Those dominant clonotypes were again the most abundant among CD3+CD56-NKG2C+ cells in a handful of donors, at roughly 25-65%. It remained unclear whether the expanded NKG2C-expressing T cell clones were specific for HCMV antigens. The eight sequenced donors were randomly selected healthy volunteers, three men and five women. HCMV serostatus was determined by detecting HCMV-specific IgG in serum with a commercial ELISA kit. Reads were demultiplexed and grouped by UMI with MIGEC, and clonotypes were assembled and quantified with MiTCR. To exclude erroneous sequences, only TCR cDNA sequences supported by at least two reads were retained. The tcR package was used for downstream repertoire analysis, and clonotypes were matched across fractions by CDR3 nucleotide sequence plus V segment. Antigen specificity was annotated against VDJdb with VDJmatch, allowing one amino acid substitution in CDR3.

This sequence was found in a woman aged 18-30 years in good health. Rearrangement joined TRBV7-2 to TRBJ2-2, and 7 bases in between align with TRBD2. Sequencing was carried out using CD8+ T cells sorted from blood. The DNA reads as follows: TGTGCCAGCAGACCGACTAGCAGGAACACCGGGGAGCTGTTTTTT. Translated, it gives CASRPTSRNTGELFF. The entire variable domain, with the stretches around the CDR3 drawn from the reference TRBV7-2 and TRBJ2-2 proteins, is GAGVSQSPSNKVTEKGKDVELRCDPISGHTALYWYRQSLGQGLEFLIYFQGNSAPDKSGLPSDRFSAERTGGSVSTLTIQRTQQEDSAVYLCASRPTSRNTGELFFGEGSRLTVL.